Following are 18 T cell receptor beta chains from one sample sequenced in a study of Graves' ophthalmopathy and Graves' hyperthyroidism. RNA transcripts provided the template for amplifying TCR beta CDR3 regions. HTBI primers were employed in first-round RT-PCR, then a second-round multiplex PCR followed. TCRdb ran MiXCR on the multiplex PCR reads and lists one entry per CDR3 protein. The table records roughly 220,000 distinct CDR3 sequences, around 45% of them present only once. Sequencing was carried out using peripheral blood. The receptors were gathered from an adult man with Graves' ophthalmopathy.

This chain joins TRBV29-1 and TRBJ2-2; D tentatively reads TRBD1 or TRBD2 (7 bases each). This CDR3 contains 15 residues. Trimming removed 4 bases from V and 4 bases from J, with 16 bases in between. The germline CDR1 and CDR2 sequences are SQVTM and ANQGSEA. This CDR3 reads CSVAGEGAGTGELFF. The CDR3 nucleotides are TGCAGCGTTGCCGGGGAGGGGGCTGGCACCGGGGAGCTGTTTTTT.

This clonotype came up a few times. J is TRBJ1-1 and V is TRBV7-8; D gene ambiguous. The CDR3 extends over 12 amino acids. Looked up from germline, CDR1 is SGHVS and CDR2 is FQNEAQ. V dropped 2 bases and J dropped 1 base, with 2 bases sitting between them. CDR3 residues: CASSLKNTEAFF. CDR3 nucleotide sequence: TGTGCCAGCAGCTTAAAGAACACTGAAGCTTTCTTT. Filled out from reference TRBV7-8 and TRBJ1-1, the complete variable domain reads GAGVSQSPRYKVAKRGQDVALRCDPISGHVSLFWYQQALGQGPEFLTYFQNEAQLDKSGLPSDRFFAERPEGSVSTLKIQRTQQEDSAVYLCASSLKNTEAFFGQGTRLTVV.

The V gene is TRBV25-1, the J gene TRBJ1-5, with D tentatively TRBD1 (6 bases). The V and J ends lost 7 bases and 0 bases respectively, with 13 bases between them. The CDR3 has 15 residues. Germline loops: CDR1 MGHDK, CDR2 SYGVNS. CDR3 sequence: CASTDIQGSNQPQHF. The CDR3, as DNA: TGTGCCAGCACCGATATACAGGGTAGCAATCAGCCCCAGCATTTT.

This chain uses TRBV7-9 with TRBJ1-1; D gene uncertain. The CDR3 is 15 residues long. The germline V gene encodes CDR1 SEHNR and CDR2 FQNEAQ (reference sequence). V gave up 5 bases and J gave up 5 bases, with 18 bases separating them. CDR3 in DNA: TGTGCCAGCAGCCCCCCGGGCGGTTGGGTAACTGAAGCTTTCTTT. It codes for CASSPPGGWVTEAFF. The full variable domain, in which reference TRBV7-9 and TRBJ1-1 provide the parts outside the CDR3, is DTGVSQNPRHKITKRGQNVTFRCDPISEHNRLYWYRQTLGQGPEFLTYFQNEAQLEKSRLLSDRFSAERPKGSFSTLEIQRTEQGDSAMYLCASSPPGGWVTEAFFGQGTRLTVV.

V and J are TRBV7-6 and TRBJ1-1, with 7 bases fitting TRBD1. Trimming removed 1 base from V and 5 bases from J; junction bases left unmatched: 10. The CDR3 sequence is 16 residues long. Germline CDR1 and CDR2: SGHVS and FNYEAQ. DNA for the CDR3: TGTGCCAGCAGCTTAGTCCCTCTCGACAGGGAGACTGAAGCTTTCTTT. This gives the protein CASSLVPLDRETEAFF.

This clonotype has a handful of counts. The chain recombines TRBV7-2 with TRBJ1-6, with no clear D. Deletions cut 3 bases from V and 14 bases from J, with 17 bases between. The length of the CDR3 is 14 residues. Germline CDR1 SGHTA, CDR2 FQGNSA. The CDR3 reads CASSLGRRDLTLHF. The CDR3, as DNA: TGTGCCAGCAGCTTGGGTCGGAGAGATTTGACCCTCCACTTT.

This clonotype has more than one count but fewer than ten. Mismatch with germline at one junction end may stem from a read error. This chain connects TRBV5-1 to TRBJ1-2; 12 nucleotides line up with TRBD1. The germline V gene has CDR1 SGHRS and CDR2 YFSETQ. This CDR3 is built from 15 residues. CDR3 sequence (DNA): TGTGCCAGCAGCGCCGGGGACAGGGGGCCAGGTGGCTACACCTTC. Its translation: CASSAGDRGPGGYTF.

This rearrangement joins TRBV29-1 to TRBJ1-2; weak D call: TRBD1 (5 bases). The V and J ends lost 4 bases and 8 bases respectively, with 17 bases between them. The germline CDR1 and CDR2 sequences are SQVTM and ANQGSEA. The CDR3 consists of 13 residues. The CDR3 here is CSVVRDQGEGYTF. The CDR3 region has the DNA TGCAGCGTTGTTAGGGATCAAGGGGAAGGCTACACCTTC.

In this sample, this clonotype turned up a few times. V gene TRBV7-9 combines with J gene TRBJ1-1; 9 bases are shared with TRBD1. CDR1 SEHNR and CDR2 FQNEAQ come from the germline V gene (reference sequence). Germline trimming cut 1 base from V and 0 bases from J; bases unmatched to any gene: 6. The CDR3 sequence is 17 residues long. The CDR3 is CASSLGTGGLMNTEAFF. DNA of the CDR3: TGTGCCAGCAGCTTAGGTACAGGGGGCTTAATGAACACTGAAGCTTTCTTT. The variable domain in full, completed from reference TRBV7-9 and TRBJ1-1, reads DTGVSQNPRHKITKRGQNVTFRCDPISEHNRLYWYRQTLGQGPEFLTYFQNEAQLEKSRLLSDRFSAERPKGSFSTLEIQRTEQGDSAMYLCASSLGTGGLMNTEAFFGQGTRLTVV.

This clonotype was detected many times. V is TRBV7-6 and J is TRBJ1-1, with 7 bases that match TRBD1. V shed 7 bases, J shed 3 bases, and the junction held 8 bases outside the gene matches. The CDR3 extends over 14 amino acids. Germline V gives CDR1 SGHVS, CDR2 FNYEAQ. In nucleotides, the CDR3 is TGTGCCAGCACCCTGACAGGGAGGGACACTGAAGCTTTCTTT. Translated: CASTLTGRDTEAFF.

This chain connects TRBV11-2 to TRBJ2-7, with a tentative D call TRBD2 (5 bases). Germline V gene data show CDR1 as SGHAT and CDR2 as FQNNGV. V was trimmed by 0 bases and J by 4 bases, leaving 16 bases between them. There are 16 residues in the CDR3. In DNA, the CDR3 is TGTGCCAGCAGCTTAGATGAGAGGGTAACGAGGTACGAGCAGTACTTC. It translates to CASSLDERVTRYEQYF.

This clonotype was seen a handful of times. The chain joins TRBV5-1 to TRBJ1-3; 7 bases fit TRBD1. The CDR3 loop spans 14 amino acids. The germline V gene has CDR1 SGHRS and CDR2 YFSETQ. Germline trimming cut 1 base from V and 4 bases from J; bases unmatched to any gene: 2. CDR3 nucleotides: TGCGCCAGCAGCTTGACAGGGGTAGGAAACACCATATATTTT. It yields the protein CASSLTGVGNTIYF.

This clonotype was detected only a few times. The chain recombines TRBV11-3 with TRBJ2-7; D is uncertain. V lost 6 bases and J 3 bases, leaving 9 bases between the germline ends. CDR3 size: 12 residues. CDR1 is SGHNT, CDR2 YENEEA, per germline. The CDR3 protein is CASSGSGYEQYF. CDR3 sequence (DNA): TGTGCCAGCAGTGGGTCAGGCTACGAGCAGTACTTC.

A word on this clonotype: A junction end diverges from the germline sequence, so it may reflect a read error. This chain links TRBV2 with TRBJ2-2; either TRBD1 or TRBD2 may fit D (6 bases each). Germline-derived CDR1 and CDR2 are SNHLY and FYNNEI. The length of the CDR3 is 16 residues. For the CDR3, the DNA is TGTGCCAGCAGTGAATACAGGGTGGTAAACACCGGGGGGCTGTTTTTT. Amino acid sequence: CASSEYRVVNTGGLFF.

The chain is built from TRBV10-3 and TRBJ1-2; 7 positions match TRBD1. Looked up from germline, CDR1 is ENHRY and CDR2 is SYGVKD. The CDR3 contains 13 residues. The V gene end was trimmed by 5 bases and the J gene end by 4 bases; junction bases not matched to a gene: 4. CDR3 coding DNA: TGTGCCATCAGTTTATGGGACAGCTATGGCTACACCTTC. It yields the protein CAISLWDSYGYTF.

The gene calls are TRBV24-1 and TRBJ2-2; 8 bases align to TRBD1. CDR1 is KGHDR, CDR2 SFDVKD, per germline. Trimming at V came to 12 bases and at J to 7 bases, leaving 9 bases not matched to a gene. The CDR3 consists of 13 residues. CDR3 region: CAVRQGAIGELFF. Here the CDR3 DNA reads TGTGCCGTCCGGCAGGGGGCGATCGGGGAGCTGTTTTTT.

The V and J genes are TRBV19 and TRBJ2-2, with TRBD2 matching over 10 bases. The V gene's germline CDR1 is LNHDA and CDR2 SQIVND (reference sequence). This CDR3 is built from 18 residues. V shed 0 bases, J shed 5 bases, and the junction held 9 bases outside the gene matches. As DNA, the CDR3 is TGTGCCAGTAGTATAGATCCCCCGGGACTAGCGATTACCGGGGAGCTGTTTTTT. This codes for CASSIDPPGLAITGELFF.

The chain carries TRBV12-3 or TRBV12-4 and TRBJ2-5; D unresolved. The CDR3 contains 11 residues. V lost 5 bases and J lost 4, with 5 bases in between. CDR3 sequence: CASSAPETQYF. CDR3 nucleotide sequence: TGTGCCAGCAGTGCCCCAGAGACCCAGTACTTC.